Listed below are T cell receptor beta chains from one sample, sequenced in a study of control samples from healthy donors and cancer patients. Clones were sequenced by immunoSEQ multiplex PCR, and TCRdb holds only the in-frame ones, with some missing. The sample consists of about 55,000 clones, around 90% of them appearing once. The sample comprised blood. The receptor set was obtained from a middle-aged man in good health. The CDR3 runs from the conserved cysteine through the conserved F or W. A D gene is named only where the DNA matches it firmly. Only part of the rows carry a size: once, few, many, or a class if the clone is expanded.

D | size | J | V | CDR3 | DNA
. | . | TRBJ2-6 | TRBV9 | CASSAFRGAGANVLTF | TGTGCCAGCAGCGCCTTTAGAGGGGCTGGGGCCAACGTCCTGACTTTC
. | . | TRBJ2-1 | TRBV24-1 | CATSGAEYNEQFF | TGTGCCACCAGTGGGGCAGAGTACAATGAGCAGTTCTTC
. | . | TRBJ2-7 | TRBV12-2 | CASRRGRASGRYPYEQYF | TGTGCAAGTCGGCGGGGGAGGGCTAGCGGGAGGTATCCCTACGAGCAGTACTTC
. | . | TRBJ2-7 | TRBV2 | CASRTETYEQYF | TGTGCCAGTCGGACGGAGACCTACGAGCAGTACTTC
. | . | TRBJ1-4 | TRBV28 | CASRLAGSFNEKLFF | TGTGCCAGCAGGTTGGCGGGGAGCTTCAATGAAAAACTGTTTTTT
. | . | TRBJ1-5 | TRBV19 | CASSSPTGESWSNQPQHF | TGTGCCAGTAGTTCGCCGACGGGCGAATCCTGGAGCAATCAGCCCCAGCATTTT
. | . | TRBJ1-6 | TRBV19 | CASSTGGLQGTSSYNSPLHF | TGTGCCAGTAGTACTGGGGGCTTACAGGGAACGAGCTCCTATAATTCACCCCTCCACTTT
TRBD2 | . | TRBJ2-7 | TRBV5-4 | CASSLSGTGEQYF | TGTGCCAGCAGCTTGAGCGGGACCGGCGAGCAGTACTTC
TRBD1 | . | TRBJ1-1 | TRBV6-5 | CATRGQENTEAFF | TGTGCCACCAGGGGACAGGAGAACACTGAAGCTTTCTTT
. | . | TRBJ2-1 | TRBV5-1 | CASTRGRRLQEGNEQFF | TGCGCCAGCACCAGGGGTCGGCGGCTACAGGAGGGCAATGAGCAGTTCTTC
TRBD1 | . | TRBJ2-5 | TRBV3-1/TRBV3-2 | CASSRQGKETQYF | TGTGCCAGCAGTCGACAGGGAAAAGAGACCCAGTACTTC
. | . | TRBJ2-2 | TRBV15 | CATSRDHTGELFF | TGTGCCACCAGCAGAGATCACACCGGGGAGCTGTTTTTT
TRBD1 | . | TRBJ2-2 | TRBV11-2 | CASSQTGFGELFF | TGTGCCAGCAGCCAGACAGGGTTCGGGGAGCTGTTTTTT
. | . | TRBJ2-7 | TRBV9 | CASSVDLVPSEQYF | TGTGCCAGCAGCGTCGACCTAGTTCCCAGCGAGCAGTACTTC
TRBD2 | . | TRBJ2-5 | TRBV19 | CASSAGLAGVGETQYF | TGTGCCAGTAGTGCCGGACTAGCGGGAGTGGGGGAGACCCAGTACTTC
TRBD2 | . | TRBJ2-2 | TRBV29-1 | CSVRGLADTGELFF | TGCAGCGTTAGAGGACTAGCGGATACCGGGGAGCTGTTTTTT
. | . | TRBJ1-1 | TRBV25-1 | CASSHPNTEAFF | TGTGCCAGCAGTCACCCTAACACTGAAGCTTTCTTT
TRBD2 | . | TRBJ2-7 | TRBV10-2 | CASSPGGDEQYF | TGCGCCAGCAGCCCCGGGGGGGACGAGCAGTACTTC
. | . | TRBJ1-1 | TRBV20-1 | CSAPLNTEAFF | TGCAGTGCTCCCTTGAACACTGAAGCTTTCTTT
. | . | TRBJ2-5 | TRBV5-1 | CASSLDEGGRETQYF | TGCGCCAGCAGCTTGGACGAGGGCGGTAGGGAGACCCAGTACTTC
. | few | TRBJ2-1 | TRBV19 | CASSIAETNNEQFF | TGTGCCAGTAGTATAGCGGAGACTAATAATGAGCAGTTCTTC
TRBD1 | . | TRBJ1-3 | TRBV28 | CASSFFWDRGRSSGNTIYF | TGTGCCAGCAGTTTTTTTTGGGACAGGGGCCGAAGCTCTGGAAACACCATATATTTT
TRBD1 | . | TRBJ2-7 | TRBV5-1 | CASSPGQETYEQYF | TGCGCCAGCAGCCCAGGACAGGAAACCTACGAGCAGTACTTC
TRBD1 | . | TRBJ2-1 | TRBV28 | CASSLYGTGLYNEQFF | TGTGCCAGCAGTTTATATGGGACAGGGCTCTACAATGAGCAGTTCTTC
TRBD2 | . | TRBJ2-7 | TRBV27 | CASSSSGSNEQYF | TGTGCCAGCAGCTCTAGCGGGAGTAACGAGCAGTACTTC
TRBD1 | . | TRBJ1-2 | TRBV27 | CASSYRGLGGYTF | TGTGCCAGCAGTTACAGGGGGCTCGGTGGCTACACCTTC
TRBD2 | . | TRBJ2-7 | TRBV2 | CASRVGLARDEQYF | TGTGCCAGCAGGGTGGGACTAGCTAGGGACGAGCAGTACTTC
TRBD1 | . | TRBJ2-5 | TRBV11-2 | CASSLGQGATQYF | TGTGCCAGCAGCTTAGGTCAGGGGGCGACCCAGTACTTC
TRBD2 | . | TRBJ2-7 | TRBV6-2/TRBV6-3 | CASSRLAGTSYEQYF | TGTGCCAGCAGCAGACTAGCGGGTACGTCCTACGAGCAGTACTTC
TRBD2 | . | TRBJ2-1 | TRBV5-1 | CASSLGGGPYNEQFF | TGCGCCAGCAGCTTGGGGGGAGGGCCATACAATGAGCAGTTCTTC
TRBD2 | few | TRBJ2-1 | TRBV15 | CATSGGSSYNEQFF | TGTGCCACCAGCGGCGGGAGCTCCTACAATGAGCAGTTCTTC
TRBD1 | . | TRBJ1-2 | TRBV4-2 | CASSQSGGANYGYTF | TGTGCCAGCAGCCAATCAGGGGGCGCAAACTATGGCTACACCTTC
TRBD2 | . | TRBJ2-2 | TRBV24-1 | CATSDSRTSGMNTGELFF | TGTGCCACCAGTGATTCCCGGACTAGCGGGATGAACACCGGGGAGCTGTTTTTT
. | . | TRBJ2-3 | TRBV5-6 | CASSWTAYSTDTQYF | TGTGCCAGCAGCTGGACAGCCTATAGCACAGATACGCAGTATTTT
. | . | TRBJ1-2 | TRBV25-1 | CASSPHAEGSSGYTF | TGTGCCAGCAGTCCCCACGCGGAAGGAAGCAGCGGCTACACCTTC
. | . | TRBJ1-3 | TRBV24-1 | CATSDPTTSGNTIYF | TGTGCCACCAGTGACCCGACAACCTCTGGAAACACCATATATTTT
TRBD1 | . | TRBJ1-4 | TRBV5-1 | CASGPGQGSEKLFF | TGCGCCAGTGGACCGGGACAGGGAAGCGAAAAACTGTTTTTT
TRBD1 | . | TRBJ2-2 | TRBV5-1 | CASTETGGAGTGELFF | TGCGCCAGCACCGAAACAGGGGGCGCGGGCACCGGGGAGCTGTTTTTT
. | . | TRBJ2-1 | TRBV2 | CASGGGLLYNEQFF | TGTGCCAGCGGAGGGGGACTTCTTTACAATGAGCAGTTCTTC
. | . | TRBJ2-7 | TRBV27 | CASSLSPAYEQYF | TGTGCCAGCAGTTTATCGCCGGCCTACGAGCAGTACTTC
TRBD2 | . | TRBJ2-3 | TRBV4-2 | CASSQEGTTDTDTQYF | TGTGCCAGCAGCCAAGAGGGGACTACCGACACAGATACGCAGTATTTT
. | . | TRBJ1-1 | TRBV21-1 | CASSVGTLSTEAFF | TGTGCCAGCAGCGTAGGGACTCTTTCCACTGAAGCTTTCTTT